A single sample gave rise to the 8 T cell receptor beta chains below, sequenced in a study of T cells in Graves' hyperthyroidism and ophthalmopathy. TCR beta CDR3 regions were amplified from RNA. An initial round of RT-PCR targeting the TCR CDR3 relied on the HTBI primer set. One entry per CDR3 protein, called by TCRdb with MiXCR from the multiplex PCR reads. The table has 350,000 to 400,000 distinct CDR3 sequences, roughly 18% seen once. Sequencing input: blood. These receptors were obtained from a man between 18 and 29 years old with Graves' ophthalmopathy.

This clonotype was counted ten times or more. The chain has TRBV20-1 and TRBJ2-3, with 8 bases identical to TRBD2. Germline V gene lookup returns CDR1 DFQATT and CDR2 SNEGSKA (reference sequence). The CDR3 loop spans 15 amino acids. V shed 4 bases, J shed 8 bases, and the junction held 14 bases outside the gene matches. CDR3 amino acids: CSATSRGGGGSTQYF. The CDR3 DNA reads as TGCAGTGCTACGAGTCGGGGGGGCGGGGGGTCTACGCAGTATTTT.

Ten or more counts support this clonotype. V gene TRBV5-1 combines with J gene TRBJ1-1; D is uncertain. Germline CDR1 is SGHRS and CDR2 is YFSETQ. The length of the CDR3 is 15 residues. The germline V and J ends were trimmed by 0 bases and 0 bases, with 9 bases remaining between them. The CDR3 coding sequence is TGCGCCAGCAGCTTGGCCGGCAGGATGAACACTGAAGCTTTCTTT. This sequence encodes CASSLAGRMNTEAFF.

This clonotype was seen many times. V usage is TRBV14 and J usage is TRBJ1-1, with 10 bases that match TRBD1. With 3 bases clipped from V and 5 bases from J, the junction kept 9 bases outside the gene matches. The CDR3 covers 16 residues. Per the germline V gene, CDR1 is SGHDN and CDR2 is FVKESK. The CDR3 here is CASSHPGTGEQTEAFF. CDR3 coding DNA: TGTGCCAGCAGCCACCCCGGGACAGGGGAGCAGACTGAAGCTTTCTTT.

This clonotype has just a few counts. The chain carries TRBV9 and TRBJ2-7; 9 bases match TRBD2. V shed 2 bases, J shed 2 bases, and the junction held 5 bases outside the gene matches. Germline values: CDR1 SGDLS, CDR2 YYNGEE. CDR3 length: 15 residues. This CDR3 reads CASSVGAGGPYEQYF. The DNA of the CDR3 is TGTGCCAGCAGCGTGGGAGCGGGGGGTCCCTACGAGCAGTACTTC.

V gene TRBV5-6 combines with J gene TRBJ1-1; D is unclear. Germline lookup yields CDR1 SGHDT and CDR2 YYEEEE. The V gene lost 1 base and the J gene lost 4 bases, with 5 bases spanning the gap. The CDR3 is 12 amino acids. CDR3 loop: CASSLQTTEAFF. The CDR3 DNA follows: TGTGCCAGCAGCTTGCAAACCACTGAAGCTTTCTTT. The full variable domain, completed using reference TRBV5-6 and TRBJ1-1, is DAGVTQSPTHLIKTRGQQVTLRCSPKSGHDTVSWYQQALGQGPQFIFQYYEEEERQRGNFPDRFSGHQFPNYSSELNVNALLLGDSALYLCASSLQTTEAFFGQGTRLTVV.

In this sample, this clonotype turned up many times. V is TRBV6-2 or TRBV6-3 and J is TRBJ1-1, with 8 bases lining up with TRBD1. The J segment lost 6 bases and the V segment lost 4 bases, leaving 7 bases of the junction unmatched. This CDR3 has 14 amino acids. The germline V gene encodes CDR1 MNHEY and CDR2 SVGEGT. The CDR3 here is CASSFRQGRAEAFF. DNA of the CDR3: TGTGCCAGCAGTTTTCGACAGGGGCGGGCTGAAGCTTTCTTT.

V gene TRBV7-9 combines with J gene TRBJ1-5; no clear D gene. Trimming stripped 4 bases from V and 4 bases from J, with 11 bases between. CDR1 is SEHNR and CDR2 is FQNEAQ in the germline V gene (reference sequence). CDR3 size: 14 residues. The CDR3 coding sequence is TGTGCCAGCAGCTCGGAGGGAGGTAATCAGCCCCAGCATTTT. This translates into CASSSEGGNQPQHF.

This clonotype was seen a few times. The genes are TRBV3-1 and TRBJ1-5; D may be TRBD1 (5 bases). CDR1 is LGHDT, CDR2 YNNKEL, per germline (reference sequence). Trimming removed 4 bases at V and 0 bases at J, with 13 bases between. This CDR3 is built from 16 residues. As DNA, the CDR3 is TGTGCCAGCAGCCTCAGCGGGGGGAATAGCAATCAGCCCCAGCATTTT. Encoded protein: CASSLSGGNSNQPQHF.